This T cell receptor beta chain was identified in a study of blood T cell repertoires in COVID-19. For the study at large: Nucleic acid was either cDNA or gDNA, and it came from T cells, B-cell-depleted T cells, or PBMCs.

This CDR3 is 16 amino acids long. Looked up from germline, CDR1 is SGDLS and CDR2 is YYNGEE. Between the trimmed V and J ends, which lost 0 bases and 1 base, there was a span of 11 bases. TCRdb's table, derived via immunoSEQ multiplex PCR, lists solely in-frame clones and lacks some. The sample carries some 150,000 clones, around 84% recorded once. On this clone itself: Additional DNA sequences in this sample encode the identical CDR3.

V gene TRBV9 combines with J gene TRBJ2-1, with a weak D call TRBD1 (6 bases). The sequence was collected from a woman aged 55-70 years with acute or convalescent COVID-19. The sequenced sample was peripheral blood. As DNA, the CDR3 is TGTGCCAGCAGCGTAGAGGGCAGGGGATCCTACAATGAGCAGTTCTTC. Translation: CASSVEGRGSYNEQFF. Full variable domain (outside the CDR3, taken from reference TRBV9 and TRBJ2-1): DSGVTQTPKHLITATGQRVTLRCSPRSGDLSVYWYQQSLDQGLQFLIQYYNGEERAKGNILERFSAQQFPDLHSELNLSSLELGDSALYFCASSVEGRGSYNEQFFGPGTRLTVL.